This TCR beta chain was obtained from a study of CD8+ T cells in alopecia areata (dated by TCRdb to 2016 to 2018). Notes on the research overall: Treated patients were enrolled in an open-label pilot trial of oral tofacitinib, 5 to 10 mg twice daily, for moderate-to-severe alopecia areata. Patients stayed on tofacitinib for 6 to 18 months and then had 6 months of follow-up off drug so that delayed response and recurrence could be assessed. For the treated patients, the SALT score, which quantifies what percentage of scalp surface area is affected, served as the measure of disease severity. High-throughput TCRbeta sequencing was used to examine T cell clonal expansion in alopecia areata in both the C3H/HeJ mouse model and human patients. In humans, TCRbeta sequencing was performed on scalp tissue and on sorted CD4+ and CD8+ peripheral blood T cells from healthy controls and from patients with patchy or totalis/universalis alopecia areata. Biopsies were taken from tofacitinib-treated patients at baseline and again at 4 and 24 weeks into treatment, and several of those patients also had a later scalp biopsy. Scalp clonality was compared among normal scalp (n=4), patchy alopecia areata scalp (n=8), and alopecia totalis/universalis scalp (n=8). RNA was obtained with the PAXgene miRNA kit for fixed scalp, the miRNeasy kit for PBMCs, and the RNeasy kit for mouse skin. TCRbeta CDR3 regions were amplified by immunoSEQ multiplex PCR using 35 Vbeta forward and 13 Jbeta reverse primers. The research as a whole found: Scalp TCR repertoire analysis is complicated because resident alphabeta T cells in normal human skin are also sequenced, whereas mouse skin is dominated by gammadelta T cells. Compared with normal scalp, lesional scalp had higher clonality and more expanded CD8+ clones, particularly in alopecia totalis/universalis, a pattern that suggests antigenic drive. Shared TCR sequences between patients were less evident than in mice, which may be partly attributable to HLA diversity in the patient population. Tofacitinib significantly lowered scalp clonality and the number of expanded CD8+ clones among the top 100 scalp clones. Many expanded lesional clones persisted in scalp and blood during tofacitinib treatment, which may partly explain relapse after stopping treatment. The treated cohort was small, with a single nonresponder, so links between baseline CD8+ expansion and response need larger studies.

As encoded in the germline V gene, CDR1 is ENHRY while CDR2 is SYGVKD. V is reduced by 11 bases and J by 7 bases, leaving a spacing of 9 bases between them. Reading from cysteine to phenylalanine, the CDR3 counts 10 amino acids. The DNA shown is the 30-base CDR3, in frame from base 1. About this clone itself: Its antigen is currently not known. Within one base of it there is no much larger clone, and no base qualities were kept.

Interpreted using the paper, the time point label stands for: around 26 weeks on oral tofacitinib. Interpreted using the paper, the treatment or condition label stands for: oral pan-JAK inhibitor, 5-10 mg twice daily. Peripheral blood and lesional scalp punch biopsies were obtained from patients with alopecia areata. After PBMCs were isolated by density centrifugation and stained for CD3, CD4 and CD8, a FACSAria was used to sort CD4+ and CD8+ T cells. Library preparation was by the immunoSEQ multiplex PCR assay. RNA was extracted from all samples and reverse transcribed into cDNA as template for TCR sequencing. SuperScript III was used for first-strand cDNA synthesis, primed with a 2:1 mix of oligo-dT and random hexamers. A synthetic immune receptor repertoire was used to measure amplification bias, and any remaining bias was corrected computationally. The study's own analysis went as follows. Raw reads were preprocessed for error removal, and CDR3 was defined according to IMGT conventions as running from the conserved cysteine to phenylalanine. To get clonality, Shannon entropy was normalized by log2 of the number of productive unique TCRs and the result was subtracted from 1. Scalp TCRbeta sequences were cross-referenced with sorted blood CD4 and CD8 repertoires so that the CD4 or CD8 identity of scalp clones could be inferred. TCRdb re-hosts the immuneACCESS table, in-frame sequences only. Its copies lack some clones; in the studies checked, an unresolved V gene accounts for under half of them, and the cause for the rest is not known. The DNA was the basis for D and trimming; V, J and clone size are from that table. A total of around 200,000 clones appear in this sample, 53% of them only once. 10% to 11% of the sample is in the top ten clones.

Material: CD8+ T cells sorted from blood, obtained at week 24, from a patient treated with tofacitinib. The sequence was obtained from a human donor with alopecia areata. This receptor chain uses TRBV10-3 and TRBJ1-5, with no D gene named confidently. The DNA reads as follows: TGTGCCGCCGGTAGGCAGCCCCAGCATTTT. Translated, this is CAAGRQPQHF.